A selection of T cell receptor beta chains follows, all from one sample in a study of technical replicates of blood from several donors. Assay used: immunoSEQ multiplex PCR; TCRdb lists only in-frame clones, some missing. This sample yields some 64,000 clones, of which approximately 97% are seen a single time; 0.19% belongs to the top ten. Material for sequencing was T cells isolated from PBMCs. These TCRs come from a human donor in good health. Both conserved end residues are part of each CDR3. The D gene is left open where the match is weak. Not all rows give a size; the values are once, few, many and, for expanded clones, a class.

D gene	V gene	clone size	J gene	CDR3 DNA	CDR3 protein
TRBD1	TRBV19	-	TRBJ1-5	TGTGCCAGTACCGGGACAGTCTCTCAGCCCCAGCATTTT	CASTGTVSQPQHF
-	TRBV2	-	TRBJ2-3	TGTGCCAGCAGGGCCCGAGGAGGGGCCACAGATACGCAGTATTTT	CASRARGGATDTQYF
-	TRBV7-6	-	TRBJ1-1	TGTGCCAGCAGCTTAGGACAGATGAACACTGAAGCTTTCTTT	CASSLGQMNTEAFF
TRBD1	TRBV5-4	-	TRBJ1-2	TGTGCCAGCAGCTTGGCCGGGCAGGGGGCGATCTATGGCTACACCTTC	CASSLAGQGAIYGYTF
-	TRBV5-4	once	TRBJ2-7	TGTGCCAGCACCACTAAGGGCAGGGACGAGCAGTACTTC	CASTTKGRDEQYF
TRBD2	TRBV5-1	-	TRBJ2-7	TGCGCCAGCAGCCCGACTAGCGGCAGTACCTACGAGCAGTACTTC	CASSPTSGSTYEQYF
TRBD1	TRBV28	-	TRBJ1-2	TGTGCCAGCCGGACAGGGGGCGGAAGCTACACCTTC	CASRTGGGSYTF
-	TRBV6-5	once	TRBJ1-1	TGTGCCAGCAGTATGGACAGACTGAACACTGAAGCTTTCTTT	CASSMDRLNTEAFF
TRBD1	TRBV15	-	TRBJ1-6	TGTGCCACCAGCAGAGGAGGGACAGGGAATTCACCCCTCCACTTT	CATSRGGTGNSPLHF
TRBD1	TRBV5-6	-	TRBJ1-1	TGTGCCAGCAGACAGGGGTTCGGGGTCACTGAAGCTTTCTTT	CASRQGFGVTEAFF
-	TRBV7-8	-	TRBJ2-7	TGTGCCAGCAGCTCTCAGAAGTACGAGCAGTACTTC	CASSSQKYEQYF
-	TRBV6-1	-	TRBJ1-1	TGTGCCATCAGCCAAGCCGAAGCTTTCTTT	CAISQAEAFF
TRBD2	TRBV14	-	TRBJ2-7	TGTGCCAGCAGCGAGGTCCCAAGACTAGCGATTGCCTACGAGCAGTACTTC	CASSEVPRLAIAYEQYF
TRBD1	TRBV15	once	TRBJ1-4	TGTGCCACCAGCAGCGGCCGGGACAGCCAAGAAAAACTGTTTTTT	CATSSGRDSQEKLFF
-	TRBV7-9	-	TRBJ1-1	TGTGCCAGCAGGGCTCAGGGCAAGCACACTGAAGCTTTCTTT	CASRAQGKHTEAFF
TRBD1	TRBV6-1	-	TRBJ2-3	TGTGCCAGCAGTGCGGGGACAGGGCCAACAGATACGCAGTATTTT	CASSAGTGPTDTQYF
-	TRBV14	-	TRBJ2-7	TGTGCCAGCAGCCGGCAGGGGATAGCCTACGAGCAGTACTTC	CASSRQGIAYEQYF
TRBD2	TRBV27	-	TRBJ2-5	TGTGCCAGCAGACCGTTGGGGTCTAGCGGGAGGGGAGAGACCCAGTACTTC	CASRPLGSSGRGETQYF
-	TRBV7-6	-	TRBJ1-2	TGTGCCAGCAGCTTAGGGTACACTAACTATGGCTACACCTTC	CASSLGYTNYGYTF
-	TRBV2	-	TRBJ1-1	TGTGCCAGCAGGTTGAGGCGATTAACCGGAGAGATATCCGGGACACTTGAAGCTTTCTTT	CASRLRRLTGEISGTLEAFF
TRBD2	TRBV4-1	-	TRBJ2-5	TGCGCCAGCAGCCAAAAGGGACTAGCGGTACAAGAGACCCAGTACTTC	CASSQKGLAVQETQYF
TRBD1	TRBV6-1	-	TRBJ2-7	TGTGCCAGCAGTGATCCGACAGGGAGCTACGCCTACGAGCAGTACTTC	CASSDPTGSYAYEQYF
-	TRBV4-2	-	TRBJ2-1	TGTGCCAGCAGCCAAGATCCATACAATGAGCAGTTCTTC	CASSQDPYNEQFF
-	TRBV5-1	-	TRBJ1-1	TGCGCCAGCAACAAGGGGGAGAACACTGAAGCTTTCTTT	CASNKGENTEAFF
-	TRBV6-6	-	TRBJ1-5	TGTGCCAGCAGTGGGGCGAGTGGGATGCCCCAGCATTTT	CASSGASGMPQHF
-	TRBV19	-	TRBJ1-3	TGTGCCAGTAGTATAGGAGGGGCAGGGGCGACCGGAAACACCATATATTTT	CASSIGGAGATGNTIYF
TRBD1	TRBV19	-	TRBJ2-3	TGTGCCAGTAGTACAAAAGGACAGGGTTTAGCAGATACGCAGTATTTT	CASSTKGQGLADTQYF